The present T cell receptor beta chain was sequenced within a study of blood T cell repertoires in COVID-19. CDR3 length: 14 residues. Sequencing used immunoSEQ multiplex PCR; TCRdb keeps in-frame clones, though not all of them. The repertoire consists of roughly 100,000 clones, with 60% to 80% occurring once and the leading ten covering roughly 10%. Sequencing used peripheral blood. This rearrangement joins TRBV1 to TRBJ1-6; TRBD1 was called by the table and not checked on the DNA. TRBV1 corresponds to a pseudogene. The sequence was collected from a man aged 55 to 70 with active or convalescent COVID-19. The CDR3 loop is CTSSQGPDGSPLHF. CDR3 coding DNA: TGCACCAGCAGCCAGGGCCCCGACGGATCACCCCTCCACTTT.